This T cell receptor beta chain comes out of a study of cytomegalovirus exposure and HLA in healthy donors. Findings and caveats of the study: Both high specificity and high sensitivity reportedly marked the classifier's diagnosis of cytomegalovirus status. Researchers counted 164 TCR beta chains as cytomegalovirus-associated.

PCR used 60 Vbeta primers and 13 Jbeta primers. Clones were sequenced by immunoSEQ multiplex PCR, and TCRdb holds only the in-frame ones, with some missing. The table lists about 130,000 clones. CDR1 is SGHRS and CDR2 is YFSETQ in the germline V gene. V dropped 7 bases and J dropped 2; count of bases not matched to a gene: 7. The CDR3 sequence is 16 residues long. In regard to this clone: Its antigen remains unidentified.

The origin of this receptor is a man aged 40-55 years in good health and CMV-seronegative. Source material: PBMCs. The genes are TRBV5-1 and TRBJ2-6; TRBD1 matches 9 bases. CDR3 residues: CASAPGQGAGANVLTF. DNA of the CDR3: TGCGCCAGCGCTCCGGGACAGGGAGCTGGGGCCAACGTCCTGACTTTC.